The clone carrying this T cell receptor beta chain was counted many times. V gave up 8 bases and J gave up 3 bases, with 4 bases separating them. This CDR3 comprises 10 residues. Germline V gene lookup returns CDR1 LNHDA and CDR2 SQIVND (reference sequence). Via MiXCR, TCRdb re-called the 5' RACE reads, giving one row per CDR3 protein. The table includes around 250,000 distinct CDR3 sequences, around 5.2% detected once. This entry belongs to a study of T cells after yellow fever vaccination. The chain uses TRBV19 and TRBJ1-2; unclear D gene. The source material was CD4+ T cells sorted from PBMCs, sampled on the day of the yellow fever booster vaccination. This TCR came from a man aged 18 to 29 who received the YFV17D yellow fever vaccine. CDR3 in DNA: TGTGCCAGTCGAGACTATGGCTACACCTTC. Its translation is CASRDYGYTF. Complete variable domain (other parts from reference TRBV19 and TRBJ1-2): DGGITQSPKYLFRKEGQNVTLSCEQNLNHDAMYWYRQDPGQGLRLIYYSQIVNDFQKGDIAEGYSVSREKKESFPLTVTSAQKNPTAFYLCASRDYGYTFGSGTRLTVV.